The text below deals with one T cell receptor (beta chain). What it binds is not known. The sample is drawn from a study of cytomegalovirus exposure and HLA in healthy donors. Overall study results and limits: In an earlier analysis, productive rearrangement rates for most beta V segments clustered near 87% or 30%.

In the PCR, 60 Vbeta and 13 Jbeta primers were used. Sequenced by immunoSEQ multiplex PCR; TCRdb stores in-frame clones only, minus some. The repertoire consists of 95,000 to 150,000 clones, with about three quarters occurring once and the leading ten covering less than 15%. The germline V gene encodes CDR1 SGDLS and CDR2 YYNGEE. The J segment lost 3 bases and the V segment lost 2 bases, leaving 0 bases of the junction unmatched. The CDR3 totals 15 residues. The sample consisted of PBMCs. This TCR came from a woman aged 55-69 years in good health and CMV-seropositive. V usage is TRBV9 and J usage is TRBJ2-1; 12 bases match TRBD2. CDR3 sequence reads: CASSVTSGGYNEQFF. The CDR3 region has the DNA TGTGCCAGCAGCGTGACTAGCGGGGGCTACAATGAGCAGTTCTTC.